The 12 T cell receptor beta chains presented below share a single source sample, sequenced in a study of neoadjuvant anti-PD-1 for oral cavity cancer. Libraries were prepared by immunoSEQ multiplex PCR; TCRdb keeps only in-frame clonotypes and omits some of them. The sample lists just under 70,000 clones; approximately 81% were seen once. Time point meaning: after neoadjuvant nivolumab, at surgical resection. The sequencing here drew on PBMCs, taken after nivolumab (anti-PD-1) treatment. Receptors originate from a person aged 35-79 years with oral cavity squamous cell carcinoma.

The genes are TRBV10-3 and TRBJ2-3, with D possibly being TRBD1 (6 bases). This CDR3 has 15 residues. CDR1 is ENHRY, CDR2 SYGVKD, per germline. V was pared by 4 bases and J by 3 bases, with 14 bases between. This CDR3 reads CAISGIRGLTDTQYF. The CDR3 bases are TGTGCCATCAGTGGAATCAGGGGTCTGACAGATACGCAGTATTTT.

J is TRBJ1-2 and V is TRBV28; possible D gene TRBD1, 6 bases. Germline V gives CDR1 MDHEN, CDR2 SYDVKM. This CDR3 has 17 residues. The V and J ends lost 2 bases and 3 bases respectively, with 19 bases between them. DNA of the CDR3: TGTGCCAGCAGTTTAGTTTCGGGGGGCGTCGAGTACTATGGCTACACCTTC. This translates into CASSLVSGGVEYYGYTF.

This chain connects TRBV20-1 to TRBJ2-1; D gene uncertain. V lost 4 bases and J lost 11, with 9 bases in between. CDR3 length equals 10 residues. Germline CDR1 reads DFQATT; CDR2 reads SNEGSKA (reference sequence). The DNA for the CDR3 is TGCAGTGCTAAGGAAGGCAAGCAGTTCTTC. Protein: CSAKEGKQFF.

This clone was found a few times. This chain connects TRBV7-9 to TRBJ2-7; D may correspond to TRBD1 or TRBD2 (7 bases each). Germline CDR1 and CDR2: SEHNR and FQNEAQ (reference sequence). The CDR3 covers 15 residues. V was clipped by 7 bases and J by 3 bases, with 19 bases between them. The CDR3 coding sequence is TGTGCCAGCACCAGGGGGGGTCCCTCCGGCTACGAGCAGTACTTC. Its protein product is CASTRGGPSGYEQYF.

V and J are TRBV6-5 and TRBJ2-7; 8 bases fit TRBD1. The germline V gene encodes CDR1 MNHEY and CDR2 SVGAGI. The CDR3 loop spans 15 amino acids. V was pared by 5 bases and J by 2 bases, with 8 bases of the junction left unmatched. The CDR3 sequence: CASSPRQGAPYEQYF. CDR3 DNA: TGTGCCAGCAGTCCCCGTCAGGGGGCTCCCTACGAGCAGTACTTC.

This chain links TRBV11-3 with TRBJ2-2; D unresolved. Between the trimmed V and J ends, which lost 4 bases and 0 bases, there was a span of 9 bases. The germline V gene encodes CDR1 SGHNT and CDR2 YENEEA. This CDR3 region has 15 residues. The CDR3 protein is CASSSGWSNTGELFF. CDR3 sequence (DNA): TGTGCCAGCAGCTCCGGGTGGTCGAACACCGGGGAGCTGTTTTTT.

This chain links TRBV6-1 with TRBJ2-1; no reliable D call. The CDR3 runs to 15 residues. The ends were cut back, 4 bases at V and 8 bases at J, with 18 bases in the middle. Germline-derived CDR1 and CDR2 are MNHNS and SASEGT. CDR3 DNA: TGTGCCAGCAGTGCCATTCTCGGGCCGCGCGATGAGCAGTTCTTC. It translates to CASSAILGPRDEQFF.

The CDR3 DNA reads TGTGCCAGCAGTGACCTGGACAGGGGTTTAGCAGATACGCAGTATTTT. Protein product: CASSDLDRGLADTQYF. The chain uses TRBV6-1 and TRBJ2-3; 9 bases map to TRBD1. The V and J ends lost 3 bases and 4 bases, in that order; junction bases with no gene match: 8. The CDR3 totals 16 residues. The V gene's germline CDR1 is MNHNS and CDR2 SASEGT.

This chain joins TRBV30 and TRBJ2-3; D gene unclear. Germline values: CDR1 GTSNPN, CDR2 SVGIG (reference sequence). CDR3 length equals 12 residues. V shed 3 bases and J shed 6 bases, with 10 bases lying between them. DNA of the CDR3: TGTGCCTGGAGCCCCGCTCGGGATACGCAGTATTTT. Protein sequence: CAWSPARDTQYF.

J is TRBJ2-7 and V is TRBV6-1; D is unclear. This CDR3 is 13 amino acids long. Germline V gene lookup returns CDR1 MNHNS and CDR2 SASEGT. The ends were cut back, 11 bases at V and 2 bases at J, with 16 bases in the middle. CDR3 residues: CASGWISTYEQYF. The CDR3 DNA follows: TGTGCCTCTGGATGGATCTCGACCTACGAGCAGTACTTC.

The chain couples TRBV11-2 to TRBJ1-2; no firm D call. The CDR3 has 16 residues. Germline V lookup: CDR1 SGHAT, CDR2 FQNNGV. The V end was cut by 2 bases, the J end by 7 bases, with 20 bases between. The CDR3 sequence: CASSLSRGSGLFGYTF. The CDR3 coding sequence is TGTGCCAGCAGCTTAAGCCGCGGCAGCGGTTTATTTGGCTACACCTTC.

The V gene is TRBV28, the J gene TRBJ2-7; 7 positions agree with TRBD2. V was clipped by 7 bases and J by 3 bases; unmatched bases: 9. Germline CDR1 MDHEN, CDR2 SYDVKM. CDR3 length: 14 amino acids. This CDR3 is CASTTPTSVYEQYF. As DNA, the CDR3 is TGTGCCAGCACTACCCCCACTAGCGTCTACGAGCAGTACTTC.